This T cell receptor (beta chain) comes out of a study of a mutant IDH1 vaccine in newly diagnosed glioma. Concerning this clone: Its antigen remains unidentified.

The time point is: week 47, end of study. The content of each vaccine dose was 300 ug of mutant IDH1 20-mer peptide, and topical imiquimod accompanied it. Trimming removed 3 bases from V and 7 bases from J, with 4 bases in between. The CDR3 loop spans 11 amino acids. Germline-derived CDR1 and CDR2 are MNHNS and SASEGT. Some clones are missing from TCRdb's copy, which holds only in-frame ones; the method was immunoSEQ multiplex PCR. This table holds about 34,000 clones, roughly 90% found once. The sequenced sample was PBMCs, obtained from a glioma patient whose treatment included an IDH1 peptide vaccine. This TCR was sampled from a woman between 40 and 50 years old with glioma. The gene calls are TRBV6-1 and TRBJ1-5; D not certain. CDR3 sequence reads: CASSDFQPQHF. The CDR3 DNA sequence: TGTGCCAGCAGTGATTTCCAGCCCCAGCATTTT.